This is a list of T cell receptor beta chains from one sample in a study of spatial heterogeneity in lung cancer. TCRdb itself ran the 5' RACE reads through MiXCR, one entry per CDR3 protein. The sample shows tens of thousands of distinct CDR3 sequences, about 10% of them seen only once. The starting material was PBMCs, obtained at follow-up. These TCRs come from a female donor with early-stage non-small cell lung cancer. Both conserved end residues are part of each CDR3. D genes are given only for firm matches. Rows may omit the clone size; those that give it use once, few, many or a size class.

D gene,clone size,J gene,V gene,CDR3 protein,CDR3 DNA
NA,many,TRBJ2-1,TRBV2,CASSEARRGPVYNEQFF,TGTGCCAGCAGTGAAGCAAGGCGGGGGCCCGTATACAATGAGCAGTTCTTC
TRBD2,few,TRBJ2-1,TRBV5-1,CASSPKTSGTYYNEQFF,TGCGCCAGCAGCCCAAAGACTAGCGGGACCTACTACAATGAGCAGTTCTTC
TRBD2,few,TRBJ2-3,TRBV11-2,CASSLSSGAGGGGDTQYF,TGTGCCAGCAGCTTATCGTCGGGAGCGGGGGGCGGAGGAGATACGCAGTATTTT
TRBD1,few,TRBJ2-5,TRBV7-9,CASSTRGPETQYF,TGTGCCAGCAGCACCAGGGGGCCAGAGACCCAGTACTTC
NA,few,TRBJ2-3,TRBV7-2,CASSALTIVGADTQYF,TGTGCCAGCAGCGCCCTGACTATAGTGGGGGCAGATACGCAGTATTTT
TRBD2,NA,TRBJ2-1,TRBV7-6,CASSFLGGTSYNEQFF,TGTGCCAGCAGCTTCCTGGGGGGGACGTCCTACAATGAGCAGTTCTTC
NA,many,TRBJ2-5,TRBV6-2/TRBV6-3,CASSSRSGTDTRVYF,TGTGCCAGCAGCTCCCGTTCCGGGACGGATACCAGAGTATACTTC
NA,NA,TRBJ2-7,TRBV20-1,CSARGVTAEEQYF,TGCAGTGCTAGAGGTGTGACGGCCGAGGAGCAGTACTTC
TRBD2,few,TRBJ2-3,TRBV7-2,CASSLRSASGGSTDTQYF,TGTGCCAGCAGCTTAAGGTCAGCTAGCGGGGGAAGCACAGATACGCAGTATTTT
TRBD2,many,TRBJ2-5,TRBV29-1,CSPRRLAGGPYQETQYF,TGCAGCCCCCGGCGGCTAGCGGGGGGGCCGTACCAAGAGACCCAGTACTTC
TRBD1,few,TRBJ2-1,TRBV20-1,CSAFDRVGGEQFF,TGCAGTGCTTTTGACAGGGTTGGAGGTGAGCAGTTCTTC
NA,many,TRBJ2-1,TRBV6-2/TRBV6-3,CASCGLNSSSYNEQFF,TGTGCCAGCTGCGGTCTAAACAGCAGCTCCTACAATGAGCAGTTCTTC
TRBD1,NA,TRBJ2-2,TRBV11-2,CASSTWTGRNTGELFF,TGTGCCAGCAGCACCTGGACAGGGAGAAACACCGGGGAGCTGTTTTTT
NA,many,TRBJ1-1,TRBV18,CASSPHPGAEAFF,TGTGCCAGCTCACCCCACCCAGGGGCTGAAGCTTTCTTT
NA,NA,TRBJ1-2,TRBV9,CASSVATGYGYTF,TGTGCCAGCAGCGTAGCGACAGGCTATGGCTACACCTTC
NA,many,TRBJ2-3,TRBV20-1,CSASWSTVEGATDTQYF,TGCAGTGCCTCCTGGTCGACGGTGGAGGGGGCCACAGATACGCAGTATTTT
NA,many,TRBJ1-4,TRBV5-1,CASSPGASANEKLFF,TGCGCCAGCAGTCCGGGAGCGAGCGCTAATGAAAAACTGTTTTTT
NA,NA,TRBJ2-3,TRBV6-2/TRBV6-3,CASSRAGTSTDTQYF,TGTGCCAGCAGTCGGGCAGGAACTAGCACAGATACGCAGTATTTT
NA,few,TRBJ1-1,TRBV11-1,CASSSENTEAFF,TGTGCCAGCAGCTCCGAGAACACTGAAGCTTTCTTT
NA,many,TRBJ1-3,TRBV10-3,CAIMKGAGNTIYF,TGTGCCATCATGAAGGGGGCTGGAAACACCATATATTTT
NA,many,TRBJ2-7,TRBV5-1,CASSLEAATYEQYF,TGCGCCAGCAGCTTGGAAGCAGCAACCTACGAGCAGTACTTC
NA,few,TRBJ2-5,TRBV28,CASGGAFSSDTQETQYF,TGTGCCAGCGGTGGGGCCTTTTCTAGCGACACCCAAGAGACCCAGTACTTC
TRBD1,NA,TRBJ2-1,TRBV10-3,CAISGGQGSYNEQFF,TGTGCCATCAGTGGTGGACAGGGCTCCTACAATGAGCAGTTCTTC
TRBD1,NA,TRBJ1-1,TRBV29-1,CSVGRQGANTEAFF,TGCAGCGTGGGACGACAGGGGGCGAACACTGAAGCTTTCTTT
TRBD1,many,TRBJ2-1,TRBV6-6,CASRQGANEQFF,TGTGCCAGCAGACAGGGGGCCAATGAGCAGTTCTTC
TRBD2,many,TRBJ2-3,TRBV12-3/TRBV12-4,CASSDRTSAQDTQYF,TGTGCCAGCAGTGATCGGACTAGCGCCCAGGATACGCAGTATTTT
NA,many,TRBJ1-1,TRBV5-1,CASTGSPPRTFF,TGCGCCAGCACCGGCAGCCCACCTCGGACTTTCTTT
TRBD2,few,TRBJ2-7,TRBV20-1,CSAGPGLAGGPSRF,TGCAGTGCTGGTCCGGGACTAGCGGGGGGACCGTCCCGCTTC
TRBD2,few,TRBJ2-2,TRBV6-5,CASSLRGGSGTGELFF,TGTGCCAGCAGCCTACGCGGGGGAAGTGGGACCGGGGAGCTGTTTTTT
NA,NA,TRBJ1-5,TRBV7-2,CASSLARIIPQPQHF,TGTGCCAGCAGCTTAGCGCGGATAATCCCCCAGCCCCAGCATTTT
TRBD2,NA,TRBJ2-5,TRBV20-1,CSARATSGGSETQYF,TGCAGTGCTAGGGCGACTAGCGGGGGGTCAGAGACCCAGTACTTC
TRBD1,many,TRBJ2-7,TRBV6-5,CASSYRDRGYEQYF,TGTGCCAGCAGTTACCGGGACAGGGGCTACGAGCAGTACTTC
TRBD2,many,TRBJ2-5,TRBV7-8,CASSLDPSGGKETQYF,TGTGCCAGCAGCTTAGATCCTAGCGGGGGTAAAGAGACCCAGTACTTC
NA,many,TRBJ2-3,TRBV19,CASSIGSGMDTQYF,TGTGCCAGTAGTATAGGATCGGGAATGGATACGCAGTATTTT
NA,NA,TRBJ1-2,TRBV20-1,CSARDLGWQNYGYTF,TGCAGTGCTAGAGATCTAGGGTGGCAGAACTATGGCTACACCTTC
NA,many,TRBJ2-7,TRBV7-2,CASSAMRGSYEQYF,TGTGCCAGCAGCGCGATGCGGGGCTCCTACGAGCAGTACTTC
NA,many,TRBJ1-5,TRBV6-2/TRBV6-3,CASSYGSNQPQHF,TGTGCCAGCAGTTACGGGAGCAATCAGCCCCAGCATTTT
NA,many,TRBJ1-1,TRBV28,CASSFSPRSGGGGLATEAFF,TGTGCCAGCAGTTTTTCCCCCCGTTCCGGCGGGGGCGGTTTAGCCACTGAAGCTTTCTTT
NA,many,TRBJ1-1,TRBV11-2,CASSFIRETEAFF,TGTGCCAGCAGCTTTATTCGGGAAACTGAAGCTTTCTTT
TRBD2,many,TRBJ2-1,TRBV29-1,CSVERGGADEQFF,TGCAGCGTTGAGCGCGGGGGGGCCGATGAGCAGTTCTTC
NA,NA,TRBJ1-3,TRBV3-1,CASSQLTGNTIYF,TGTGCCAGCAGCCAACTGACGGGAAACACCATATATTTT